Below, 10 T cell receptor beta chains from the same sample are listed, as sequenced in a study of T cell repertoires in cytomegalovirus infection. TCRdb ran MiXCR on the reads and lists one entry per CDR3 protein. The sample carries 210,000 or so distinct CDR3 sequences, around 6.4% recorded once. Sequencing was carried out using PBMCs. These receptor sequences come from a human donor in good health (CMV status not recorded). Some clones in this sample may be carry-over from other donors' samples.

This clonotype occurred many times. The chain couples TRBV5-4 to TRBJ2-7; D gene unclear. Trimming cost V 2 bases and J 0 bases, with 9 bases left between them. The germline CDR1 and CDR2 sequences are SGHNT and YYREEE (reference sequence). This CDR3 has 14 residues. CDR3: CASSLRPDSYEQYF. CDR3 coding DNA: TGTGCCAGCAGCTTACGTCCTGACTCCTACGAGCAGTACTTC.

This clonotype was seen many times. The chain recombines TRBV19 with TRBJ1-6, with D uncertain. Per germline, CDR1 LNHDA and CDR2 SQIVND (reference sequence). Trimming shortened V by 0 bases and J by 9 bases, and 18 bases separated the two germline ends. This CDR3 is 17 amino acids long. The CDR3 nucleotides are TGTGCCAGTAGTATAGAAGGAGCCCGGACCCTGGGTTCACCCCTCCACTTT. Translating gives CASSIEGARTLGSPLHF.

In its sample, this clonotype was seen many times. This chain uses TRBV6-2 or TRBV6-3 with TRBJ1-2; D unclear. There are 17 residues in the CDR3. Trimming cost V 6 bases and J 7 bases, with 27 bases left between them. The germline V gene encodes CDR1 MNHEY and CDR2 SVGEGT. DNA of the CDR3: TGTGCCAGCAGGAAGGCCCAGTTAACGGCAGTGAGGGCTGGCTACACCTTC. Translating it yields CASRKAQLTAVRAGYTF.

This clonotype was detected many times. V usage is TRBV5-1 and J usage is TRBJ2-6; no clear D. With 0 bases removed from V and 1 base from J, the gap between germline ends came to 11 bases. Germline V CDR1 and CDR2: SGHRS, YFSETQ. The length of the CDR3 is 17 residues. CDR3 in amino acids: CASSLVTESSGANVLTF. CDR3 sequence (DNA): TGCGCCAGCAGCTTGGTAACAGAGAGTTCTGGGGCCAACGTCCTGACTTTC. Supplemented by reference TRBV5-1 and TRBJ2-6, the full variable domain reads KAGVTQTPRYLIKTRGQQVTLSCSPISGHRSVSWYQQTPGQGLQFLFEYFSETQRNKGNFPGRFSGRQFSNSRSEMNVSTLELGDSALYLCASSLVTESSGANVLTFGAGSRLTVL.

In this sample, this clonotype turned up a few times. The rearrangement uses TRBV6-5 and TRBJ1-1; D gene unclear. This CDR3 has 15 amino acids. Germline CDR1 is MNHEY and CDR2 is SVGAGI. V was clipped by 6 bases and J by 4 bases, with 18 bases between them. The CDR3 protein is CASSLTQTSGTEAFF. In DNA form, the CDR3 reads TGTGCCAGCAGCCTTACACAGACATCGGGCACTGAAGCTTTCTTT.

This clonotype was seen a handful of times. This chain uses TRBV6-2 or TRBV6-3 with TRBJ2-1; 7 bases line up with TRBD1. CDR3 length: 13 residues. Germline V lookup: CDR1 MNHEY, CDR2 SVGEGT. Trimming cost V 8 bases and J 3 bases; bases outside gene matches: 4. CDR3 coding DNA: TGTGCCAGCGAACAGGGGATCTACAATGAGCAGTTCTTC. Its translation is CASEQGIYNEQFF.

This clonotype has ten or more counts. The chain is built from TRBV5-5 and TRBJ2-1, with D unclear. The germline CDR1 and CDR2 sequences are SGHKS and YYEKEE (reference sequence). This CDR3 has 14 residues. The V gene lost 7 bases and the J gene lost 4 bases, with 15 bases spanning the gap. The CDR3 DNA reads as TGTGCCAGCTCTTCGCTCGCCAGTTACAATGAGCAGTTCTTC. This gives the protein CASSSLASYNEQFF.

This clonotype has at least ten counts. V is TRBV28 and J is TRBJ2-6; D is unresolved. Between the trimmed V and J ends, which lost 3 bases and 0 bases, there was a span of 3 bases. CDR1 and CDR2 from the germline V gene are MDHEN and SYDVKM. CDR3 length: 14 amino acids. DNA of the CDR3: TGTGCCAGCAGTTTTATCTCTGGGGCCAACGTCCTGACTTTC. It is translated as CASSFISGANVLTF. Based on the CDR3 plus reference TRBV28 and TRBJ2-6, the full variable domain is DVKVTQSSRYLVKRTGEKVFLECVQDMDHENMFWYRQDPGLGLRLIYFSYDVKMKEKGDIPEGYSVSREKKERFSLILESASTNQTSMYLCASSFISGANVLTFGAGSRLTVL.

This clonotype came up many times. The chain combines TRBV6-6 with TRBJ1-1; D might be TRBD1 (5 bases). Trimming removed 8 bases from V and 2 bases from J, with 15 bases in between. The CDR3 loop spans 14 amino acids. CDR1 MNHNY and CDR2 SVGAGI come from the germline V gene (reference sequence). CDR3 nucleotide sequence: TGTGCCAGCGCTAAGGGACGTAAAAACACTGAAGCTTTCTTT. It codes for CASAKGRKNTEAFF.

This clonotype showed up many times. The rearrangement links TRBV29-1 to TRBJ2-1; possible D gene TRBD2, 5 bases. Germline CDR1 is SQVTM and CDR2 is ANQGSEA. With 4 bases removed from V and 4 bases from J, the gap between germline ends came to 20 bases. The CDR3 length is 16 residues. CDR3 DNA sequence: TGCAGCGTTGGGGGTGGACTTCACTACAAGTACAATGAGCAGTTCTTC. It yields the protein CSVGGGLHYKYNEQFF.